The 15 T cell receptor beta chains reported below all come from one sample, sequenced in a study of beta chain features in type 1 diabetes listed by TCRdb under 2018. The library was obtained by the immunoSEQ multiplex PCR assay. The High Capacity cDNA Reverse Transcription Kit was used to reverse transcribe all of the isolated RNA, meaning that expressed TCRB transcripts were what got sequenced. TCRdb provides this immuneACCESS table in a form limited to in-frame rearrangements. Some clones are lacking; in checked studies, under half of them reflect an unresolved V gene, and why the rest are absent is not known. The sample contains 450,000 or so clones, about an eighth of them found a single time. The ten largest account for over 0.035% of the sample. Material for sequencing was naive CD4+ T cells from blood. This sample's cell subset or site label indicates: true naive CD4+ T cells. The origin of the receptors is a woman younger than 35 in good health.

This clone was observed a handful of times. V usage is TRBV4-2 and J usage is TRBJ1-4; D perhaps matches TRBD1 (6 bases). The CDR3 is 15 residues long. Per the germline V gene, CDR1 is LGHNA and CDR2 is YNFKEQ. The ends were cut back, 0 bases at V and 7 bases at J, with 12 bases in the middle. As DNA, the CDR3 is TGTGCCAGCAGCCAAGATCCAGGGGCGGGTGAAAAACTGTTTTTT. This codes for CASSQDPGAGEKLFF.

The sample holds a few counts of this clone. This sequence joins TRBV25-1 and TRBJ2-7; D gene ambiguous. Germline V gene sequence: CDR1 MGHDK, CDR2 SYGVNS. V shed 2 bases and J shed 2 bases, with 10 bases lying between them. The CDR3 extends over 14 amino acids. CDR3 DNA sequence: TGTGCCAGCAGTGAACAGGTCCCTCCCTACGAGCAGTACTTC. Its protein product is CASSEQVPPYEQYF.

This clone came up a few times. J is TRBJ2-1 and V is TRBV4-3; 10 nucleotides line up with TRBD2. CDR3 length: 17 residues. V lost 1 base, J lost 5 bases, and 8 bases stayed unmatched. Germline CDR1 and CDR2: LGHNA and YSLEER. The CDR3 here is CASSQVGASGSHNEQFF. The CDR3 DNA reads TGCGCCAGCAGCCAAGTAGGCGCTAGCGGGAGCCACAATGAGCAGTTCTTC.

This clone was seen a few times. The chain uses TRBV7-2 and TRBJ2-7, with no clear D. Per germline, CDR1 SGHTA and CDR2 FQGNSA. V lost 1 base and J 2 bases, leaving 6 bases between the germline ends. The CDR3 sequence is 13 residues long. DNA for the CDR3: TGTGCCAGCAGCTTAGACCATACCTACGAGCAGTACTTC. Amino acids: CASSLDHTYEQYF.

The chain recombines TRBV6-1 with TRBJ2-1, with 8 nucleotides matching TRBD1. This CDR3 contains 15 residues. With 4 bases clipped from V and 2 bases from J, the junction kept 4 bases outside the gene matches. The germline V gene has CDR1 MNHNS and CDR2 SASEGT. CDR3 residues: CASSAQGQAYNEQFF. The CDR3, as DNA: TGTGCCAGCAGTGCCCAGGGACAGGCCTACAATGAGCAGTTCTTC.

This clone was recorded a few times. The chain uses TRBV29-1 and TRBJ1-2; D is possibly TRBD1 (6 bases). The length of the CDR3 is 16 residues. Trimming pared 8 bases from V and 7 bases from J, leaving 29 bases between. The germline V gene has CDR1 SQVTM and CDR2 ANQGSEA. As DNA, the CDR3 is TGCAGCCCCAAAGGGGGGCGCCGGGTGGAGTCTAGTGGCTACACCTTC. It specifies CSPKGGRRVESSGYTF. Full variable domain (rest looked up from reference TRBV29-1 and TRBJ1-2): SAVISQKPSRDICQRGTSLTIQCQVDSQVTMMFWYRQQPGQSLTLIATANQGSEATYESGFVIDKFPISRPNLTFSTLTVSNMSPEDSSIYLCSPKGGRRVESSGYTFGSGTRLTVV.

Comment on this clone: This may come from a read error, since a much larger clone is one base off. Within the sample, other DNA sequences also encode this same CDR3. The J gene is TRBJ2-1, the V gene TRBV9; D is ambiguous. CDR3 length: 14 residues. Germline V gives CDR1 SGDLS, CDR2 YYNGEE. V dropped 1 base and J dropped 0 bases, with 5 bases sitting between them. CDR3 sequence: CASSVSSSYNEQFF. The CDR3 region has the DNA TGTGCCAGCAGCGTAAGTAGCTCCTACAATGAGCAGTTCTTC.

The J gene is TRBJ2-3, the V gene TRBV25-1; D is unclear. The CDR3 covers 13 residues. Germline V lookup: CDR1 MGHDK, CDR2 SYGVNS. Deletions cut 3 bases from V and 6 bases from J, with 10 bases between. The CDR3 loop is CASSEPGSDTQYF. CDR3 DNA sequence: TGTGCCAGCAGTGAGCCGGGTTCCGATACGCAGTATTTT.

The chain uses TRBV7-3 and TRBJ2-5; D is unclear. The CDR3 extends over 13 amino acids. V was clipped by 4 bases and J by 3 bases, with 9 bases between them. The V gene's germline CDR1 is SGHTA and CDR2 FQGTGA. CDR3 DNA sequence: TGTGCCAGCAGCTCACAGCCGGAAGAGACCCAGTACTTC. It is translated as CASSSQPEETQYF.

This clone was seen more than once but under ten times. This chain connects TRBV14 to TRBJ2-5; no reliable D call. CDR1 and CDR2 from the germline V gene are SGHDN and FVKESK. The CDR3 runs to 16 residues. Trimming shortened V by 5 bases and J by 5 bases, and 21 bases separated the two germline ends. CDR3 loop: CASSYRGRAPAETQYF. The CDR3 DNA reads TGTGCCAGCAGCTATAGAGGACGGGCCCCGGCGGAGACCCAGTACTTC.

This clone was recorded a few times. The J gene is TRBJ2-3, the V gene TRBV9; no clear D. Trimming took 3 bases from V and 4 from J, leaving 12 bases between them. CDR3 size: 14 residues. Germline CDR1 is SGDLS and CDR2 is YYNGEE. The CDR3 spells CASSGPPGADTQYF. As DNA, the CDR3 is TGTGCCAGCAGCGGCCCGCCAGGAGCAGATACGCAGTATTTT.

This clone was detected a few times. This chain links TRBV12-2 with TRBJ1-5. TRBV12-2 is designated a pseudogene. This CDR3 has 15 amino acids. The CDR3 sequence is CASRSSIGTQRPQHF. In DNA form, the CDR3 reads TGTGCAAGTCGCTCCTCCATTGGGACCCAGAGGCCCCAGCATTTT.

The chain joins TRBV7-3 to TRBJ2-1, with D possibly being TRBD1 (5 bases). Germline lookup yields CDR1 SGHTA and CDR2 FQGTGA. The CDR3 covers 16 residues. V lost 5 bases and J 6 bases, leaving 20 bases between the germline ends. In DNA form, the CDR3 reads TGTGCCAGCAGCAATTATCAGGCAGGGTCGGGCAATGAGCAGTTCTTC. Its translation is CASSNYQAGSGNEQFF. Full variable domain (remainder filled in from reference TRBV7-3 and TRBJ2-1): GAGVSQTPSNKVTEKGKYVELRCDPISGHTALYWYRQSLGQGPEFLIYFQGTGAADDSGLPNDRFFAVRPEGSVSTLKIQRTERGDSAVYLCASSNYQAGSGNEQFFGPGTRLTVL.

The V gene is TRBV6-5, the J gene TRBJ1-2; TRBD1 aligns across 7 bases. Trimming at V came to 3 bases and at J to 5 bases, leaving 6 bases not matched to a gene. Germline loops: CDR1 MNHEY, CDR2 SVGAGI. The CDR3 spans 14 residues. This CDR3 is CASSYIAGGYGYTF. The CDR3 region has the DNA TGTGCCAGCAGTTATATTGCAGGGGGATATGGCTACACCTTC.

A few counts support this clone. The CDR3 nucleotides read TGTGCCAGCAGTCCGGGGACAGGGGTGGGCTACACCTTC. This codes for CASSPGTGVGYTF. The V gene is TRBV28, the J gene TRBJ1-2; 10 bases match TRBD1. The CDR3 is made up of 13 amino acids. The junction had 5 bases not matched to a gene; V was cut back by 5 bases and J by 8 bases. The germline V gene encodes CDR1 MDHEN and CDR2 SYDVKM.